This T cell receptor (beta chain) was found in a study of OX40 agonist ivuxolimab in advanced cancers. Study details: Ivuxolimab is an agonistic anti-OX40 (CD134) antibody, and patients were treated with it.

The protocol was immunoSEQ multiplex PCR, while the TCRdb copy is restricted to in-frame clones and leaves out a portion. The data show 100,000 or so clones, with about 90% seen just once and 0.7% to 1% held by the top ten. Trimming removed 1 base from V and 5 bases from J, with 14 bases in between. Germline values: CDR1 SGHTA, CDR2 FQGNSA. The CDR3 sequence is 15 residues long. The sample in question was CD4+ or CD8+ T cells sorted from blood, obtained in a trial of the OX40 agonist ivuxolimab. This TCR was recovered from an adult with an advanced solid tumor such as melanoma, head and neck, liver or kidney cancer. This chain links TRBV7-2 with TRBJ2-5; a weak D match, TRBD1 (6 bases). CDR3 DNA sequence: TGTGCCAGCAGCTTAGGTACAGGGTACGGGGAGACCCAGTACTTC. As protein: CASSLGTGYGETQYF.